The 8 T cell receptor beta chains listed next were all sequenced from one sample in a study of cytomegalovirus exposure and HLA in healthy donors. Both 60 Vbeta primers and 13 Jbeta primers went into the PCR. Clones were read by immunoSEQ multiplex PCR, and TCRdb kept only the in-frame ones, dropping some. The profile shows some 170,000 clones, about four fifths of them singletons. The sequenced material came from PBMCs. The receptors were sampled from a female donor in good health and CMV-seronegative.

V is TRBV13 and J is TRBJ2-1; 9 bases match TRBD2. CDR3 length: 13 amino acids. V dropped 5 bases and J dropped 8; count of bases not matched to a gene: 4. CDR1 PRHDT and CDR2 FYEKMQ come from the germline V gene (reference sequence). DNA for the CDR3: TGTGCCAGCAGCCAGGGACTAGCCCATGAGCAGTTCTTC. It specifies CASSQGLAHEQFF.

CDR3 in amino acids: CASSAGTRNTEAFF. CDR3 DNA sequence: TGTGCCAGCAGTGCAGGGACAAGGAACACTGAAGCTTTCTTT. The chain couples TRBV6-5 to TRBJ1-1, with D possibly matching TRBD1 (6 bases). Germline CDR1 MNHEY, CDR2 SVGAGI. Trimming took off 5 bases at V and 1 base at J, with 11 bases between the two ends. This CDR3 spans 14 amino acids.

The rearrangement joins TRBV11-3 to TRBJ2-3; TRBD2 aligns across 10 bases. The CDR3 is 15 amino acids. V lost 5 bases to trimming and J lost 4 bases; unmatched junction nucleotides: 6. The V gene's germline CDR1 is SGHNT and CDR2 YENEEA. The CDR3: CASSLIAGGADTQYF. The CDR3 DNA follows: TGTGCCAGCAGCCTCATAGCGGGAGGCGCAGATACGCAGTATTTT.

The chain links TRBV29-1 to TRBJ2-2, with a weak D call TRBD2 (6 bases). Between the trimmed V and J ends, which lost 7 bases and 0 bases, there was a span of 18 bases. The germline gives CDR1 SQVTM, CDR2 ANQGSEA. The CDR3 contains 16 residues. DNA of the CDR3: TGCAGCGCTTGGGACCCCGCGGGAACGAACACCGGGGAGCTGTTTTTT. Translation gives CSAWDPAGTNTGELFF.

For this clone: One junction end disagrees with the germline gene, perhaps due to a read error. This chain uses TRBV7-9 with TRBJ1-3; TRBD1 matches at 8 bases. In germline, CDR1 is SEHNR, CDR2 FQNEAQ (reference sequence). This CDR3 comprises 18 residues. In DNA, the CDR3 is TGTTCCAGCACTGAGGTCATACAGGGGGTGAGCTCTGGAAACACCATATATTTT. The encoded protein is CSSTEVIQGVSSGNTIYF.

V usage is TRBV10-2 and J usage is TRBJ2-5, with D tentatively TRBD1 (6 bases). From germline, CDR1 is WSHSY and CDR2 SAAADI. The CDR3 has 16 amino acids. V dropped 9 bases and J dropped 4 bases, with 24 bases sitting between them. CDR3 amino acids: CASGSGTPPGGETQYF. In DNA, the CDR3 is TGCGCCAGTGGGTCCGGGACACCCCCCGGAGGAGAGACCCAGTACTTC.

J is TRBJ1-3 and V is TRBV4-1, with D tentatively TRBD1 (5 bases). The CDR3 is 13 amino acids. The germline CDR1 and CDR2 sequences are MGHRA and YSYEKL. V was cut by 1 base and J by 4 bases, with 5 bases left in between. The CDR3 nucleotides are TGCGCCAGCAGCCAAGGACAGGGAAACACCATATATTTT. Amino acid sequence: CASSQGQGNTIYF.

The chain recombines TRBV19 with TRBJ1-5; D is unclear. Trimming shortened V by 6 bases and J by 0 bases, and 12 bases separated the two germline ends. The CDR3 totals 15 residues. Germline V lookup: CDR1 LNHDA, CDR2 SQIVND (reference sequence). The CDR3 DNA is TGTGCCAGTAGCCCTACGAGGCATAGCAATCAGCCCCAGCATTTT. Residues: CASSPTRHSNQPQHF.